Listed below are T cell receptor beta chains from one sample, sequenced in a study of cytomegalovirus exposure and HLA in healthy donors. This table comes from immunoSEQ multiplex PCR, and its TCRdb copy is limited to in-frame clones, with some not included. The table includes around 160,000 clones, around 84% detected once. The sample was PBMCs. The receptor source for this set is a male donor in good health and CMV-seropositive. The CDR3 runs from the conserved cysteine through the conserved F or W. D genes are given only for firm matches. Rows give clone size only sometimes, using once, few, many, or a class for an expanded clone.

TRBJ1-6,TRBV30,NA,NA,CAWSAGLGNSPLHF,TGTGCCTGGAGTGCAGGGCTGGGGAATTCACCCCTCCACTTT
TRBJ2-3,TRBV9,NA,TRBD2,CASSVVSGGRTDTQYF,TGTGCCAGCAGCGTAGTTAGCGGGGGGCGCACAGATACGCAGTATTTT
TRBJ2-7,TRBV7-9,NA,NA,CASSFLTGYEQYF,TGTGCCAGCAGCTTTCTGACAGGCTACGAGCAGTACTTC
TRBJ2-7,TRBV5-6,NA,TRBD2,CASSLFSGSNNEQYF,TGTGCCAGCAGCTTGTTTAGCGGGAGTAACAACGAGCAGTACTTC
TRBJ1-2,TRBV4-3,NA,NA,CASSQGRTSNYGYTF,TGCGCCAGCAGCCAAGGGCGGACTTCTAACTATGGCTACACCTTC
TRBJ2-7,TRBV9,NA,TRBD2,CASSVGVSGTYEQYF,TGTGCCAGCAGCGTAGGGGTTAGCGGGACCTACGAGCAGTACTTC
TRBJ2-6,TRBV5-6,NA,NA,CASSGETYSGANVLTF,TGTGCCAGCAGCGGGGAGACCTACTCTGGGGCCAACGTCCTGACTTTC
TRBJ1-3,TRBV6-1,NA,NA,CASSEARTTGNTIYF,TGTGCCAGCAGTGAAGCTAGGACAACTGGAAACACCATATATTTT
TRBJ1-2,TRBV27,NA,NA,CASSPTRQSYGYTF,TGTGCCAGCAGTCCCACCCGACAGTCCTATGGCTACACCTTC
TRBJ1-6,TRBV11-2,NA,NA,CASSVGLRGGSPLHF,TGTGCCAGCAGCGTGGGACTCCGGGGCGGTTCACCCCTCCACTTT
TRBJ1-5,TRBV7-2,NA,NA,CASSLINGHNQPQHF,TGTGCCAGCAGCTTAATAAACGGACACAATCAGCCCCAGCATTTT
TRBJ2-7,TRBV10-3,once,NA,CAISDPHRTYEQYF,TGTGCCATCAGTGACCCTCACAGAACCTACGAGCAGTACTTC
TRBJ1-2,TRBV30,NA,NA,CAWSVRAGNYGYTF,TGTGCCTGGAGTGTAAGGGCAGGGAACTATGGCTACACCTTC
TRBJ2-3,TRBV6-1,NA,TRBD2,CAMREGITDTQYF,TGTGCCATGCGGGAGGGCATCACAGATACGCAGTATTTT
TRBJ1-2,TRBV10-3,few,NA,CASLSSANYGYTF,TGTGCCAGTCTCAGTTCAGCTAACTATGGCTACACCTTC
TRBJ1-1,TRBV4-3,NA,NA,CASSQDGRYNTEAFF,TGCGCCAGCAGCCAAGATGGCAGATACAACACTGAAGCTTTCTTT
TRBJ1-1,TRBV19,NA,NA,CASSISAGNTEAFF,TGTGCCAGTAGTATCTCCGCAGGGAACACTGAAGCTTTCTTT
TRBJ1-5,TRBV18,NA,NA,CASSQGSDQPQHF,TGTGCCAGCTCTCAGGGTTCAGATCAGCCCCAGCATTTT
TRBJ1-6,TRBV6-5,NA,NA,CASRGQGAYNSPLHF,TGTGCCAGCAGGGGACAAGGAGCCTATAATTCACCCCTCCACTTT
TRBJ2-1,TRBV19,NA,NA,CASSIEGLPLGEQFF,TGTGCCAGTAGTATTGAGGGACTGCCCCTGGGGGAGCAGTTCTTC
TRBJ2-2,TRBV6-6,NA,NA,CASSDYRINTGELFF,TGTGCCAGCAGCGATTACAGGATAAACACCGGGGAGCTGTTTTTT
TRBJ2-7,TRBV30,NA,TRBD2,CAWSVSGGAAEQYF,TGTGCCTGGAGTGTAAGCGGGGGGGCTGCCGAGCAGTACTTC
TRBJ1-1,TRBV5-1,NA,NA,CASSLAGQGNTEAFF,TGCGCCAGCAGCTTGGCCGGCCAGGGTAACACTGAAGCTTTCTTT
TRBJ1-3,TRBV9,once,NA,CASSVGIDSGNTIYF,TGTGCCAGCAGCGTAGGCATAGACTCTGGAAACACCATATATTTT
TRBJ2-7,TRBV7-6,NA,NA,CASTQQRGPSYEQYF,TGTGCCAGCACCCAGCAGAGAGGGCCCTCCTACGAGCAGTACTTC
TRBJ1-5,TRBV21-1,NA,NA,CASSQVFRNQPQHF,TGTGCCAGCTCGCAGGTTTTCCGCAATCAGCCCCAGCATTTT
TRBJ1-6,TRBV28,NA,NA,CASSPRQNNSPLHF,TGTGCCAGCAGTCCGAGACAAAATAATTCACCCCTCCACTTT
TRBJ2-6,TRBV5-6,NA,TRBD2,CASSLRGAGANVLTF,TGTGCCAGCAGCTTGCGGGGGGCTGGGGCCAACGTCCTGACTTTC
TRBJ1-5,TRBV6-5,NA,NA,CASSSHARSQPQHF,TGTGCCAGCAGTTCCCACGCGAGAAGTCAGCCCCAGCATTTT
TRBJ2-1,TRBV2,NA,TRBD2,CASSDSSGATNEQFF,TGTGCCAGCAGTGATTCGAGCGGGGCGACGAATGAGCAGTTCTTC
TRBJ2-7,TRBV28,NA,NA,CASIKGGPNSKQYF,TGTGCCAGCATCAAGGGGGGGCCTAACTCCAAGCAGTACTTC
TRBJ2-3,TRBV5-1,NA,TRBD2,CASSLALAGAGDTQYF,TGCGCCAGCAGCTTGGCCCTGGCGGGAGCAGGAGATACGCAGTATTTT
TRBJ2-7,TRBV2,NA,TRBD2,CASSGLAGDYAEQYF,TGTGCCAGCAGTGGACTAGCGGGAGACTACGCCGAGCAGTACTTC
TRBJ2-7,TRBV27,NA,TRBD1,CASSPLDRERYEQYF,TGTGCCAGCAGTCCCCTGGACAGGGAACGCTACGAGCAGTACTTC
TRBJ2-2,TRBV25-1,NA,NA,CASSEYTSGNTGELFF,TGTGCCAGCAGTGAATATACCAGCGGGAACACCGGGGAGCTGTTTTTT
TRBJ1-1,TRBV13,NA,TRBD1,CASSSVAGGRLTEAFF,TGTGCCAGCAGCTCCGTCGCAGGGGGCAGGCTCACTGAAGCTTTCTTT
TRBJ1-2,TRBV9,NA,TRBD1,CASTRQGSAYGYTF,TGTGCCAGCACCCGACAGGGAAGTGCCTATGGCTACACCTTC
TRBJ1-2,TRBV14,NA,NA,CASSQGVRGAEGYTF,TGTGCCAGCAGCCAAGGCGTGCGGGGGGCAGAAGGCTACACCTTC
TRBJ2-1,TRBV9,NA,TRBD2,CASSAEGTSGYNEQFF,TGTGCCAGCAGCGCCGAGGGGACTAGCGGCTACAATGAGCAGTTCTTC
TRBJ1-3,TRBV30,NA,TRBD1,CACTGQGDSWGNTIYF,TGTGCCTGCACGGGACAGGGCGACTCTTGGGGAAACACCATATATTTT
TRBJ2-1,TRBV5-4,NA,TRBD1,CASSTYRGNYNEQFF,TGTGCCAGCAGCACCTACAGGGGAAACTACAATGAGCAGTTCTTC
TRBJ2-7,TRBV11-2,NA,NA,CASRQMAGEYEQYF,TGTGCCAGCAGACAAATGGCAGGGGAGTACGAGCAGTACTTC
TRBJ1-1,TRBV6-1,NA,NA,CASSEAPGTEAFF,TGTGCCAGCAGTGAAGCCCCAGGGACTGAAGCTTTCTTT
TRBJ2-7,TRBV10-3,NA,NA,CAISEMDRQYF,TGTGCCATCAGTGAAATGGACAGGCAGTACTTC
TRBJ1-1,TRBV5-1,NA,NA,CASSPSPGNTEAFF,TGCGCCAGCAGCCCCTCGCCAGGGAACACTGAAGCTTTCTTT
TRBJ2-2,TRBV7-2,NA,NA,CASRGPGANTGELFF,TGTGCCAGCAGAGGACCGGGGGCGAACACCGGGGAGCTGTTTTTT
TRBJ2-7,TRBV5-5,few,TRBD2,CASSSQRGSAYEQYF,TGTGCCAGCAGCTCACAGCGGGGTTCGGCCTACGAGCAGTACTTC
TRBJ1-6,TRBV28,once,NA,CASSFMEGTGDSPLHF,TGTGCCAGCAGTTTCATGGAAGGGACGGGGGATTCACCCCTCCACTTT
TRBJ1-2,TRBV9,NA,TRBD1,CASSSGTGRIFGYTF,TGTGCCAGCAGCTCAGGGACAGGGCGGATATTTGGCTACACCTTC
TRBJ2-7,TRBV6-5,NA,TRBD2,CASSYSGLAGGYEQYF,TGTGCCAGCAGTTACTCGGGACTAGCGGGGGGCTACGAGCAGTACTTC
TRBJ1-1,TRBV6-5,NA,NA,CASSYSGGTEAFF,TGTGCCAGCAGTTACTCAGGGGGCACTGAAGCTTTCTTT